This T cell receptor (beta chain) was recorded in a study of T cells in Graves' hyperthyroidism and ophthalmopathy. Per the germline V gene, CDR1 is KGHSY and CDR2 is FQNENV. CDR3 length: 14 amino acids. The CDR3 regions of TCR beta were amplified from RNA transcripts. The HTBI set primed first-round TCR CDR3 RT-PCR. MiXCR, applied by TCRdb to the multiplex PCR reads, yields one record per CDR3 protein. Of hundreds of thousands of distinct CDR3 sequences in the sample, 15% to 20% were seen once. There are a few counts of this clonotype. At one end, the junction sequence differs from germline, possibly due to a read error.

The clonotype was recovered from a woman aged 18-29 years with Graves' ophthalmopathy. The sample comprised blood. The chain couples TRBV16 to TRBJ1-1; D gene ambiguous. CDR3 nucleotides: TGTACCAGCAGCCAATCCCGGGCTGGGACTGAAGCTTTCTTT. Translated, it gives CTSSQSRAGTEAFF.